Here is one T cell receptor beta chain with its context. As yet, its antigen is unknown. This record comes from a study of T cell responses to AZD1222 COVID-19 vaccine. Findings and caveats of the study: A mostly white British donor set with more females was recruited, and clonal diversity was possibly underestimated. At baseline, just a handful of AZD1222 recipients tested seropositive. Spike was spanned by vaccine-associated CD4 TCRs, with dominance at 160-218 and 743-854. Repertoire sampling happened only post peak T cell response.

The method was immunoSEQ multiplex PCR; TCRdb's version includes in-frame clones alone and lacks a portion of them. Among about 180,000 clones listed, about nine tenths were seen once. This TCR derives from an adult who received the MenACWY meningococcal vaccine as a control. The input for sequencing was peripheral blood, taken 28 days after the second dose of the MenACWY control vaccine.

The CDR3 DNA is TGCGCCAGCAGCTCCCCACAGGGGAGAGTCGAGCAGTACTTC. Translating it yields CASSSPQGRVEQYF. The rearrangement joins TRBV5-1 to TRBJ2-7, with 7 bases that match TRBD1. V was pared by 3 bases and J by 6 bases, with 9 bases of the junction left unmatched. This CDR3 has 14 residues. Germline-derived CDR1 and CDR2 are SGHRS and YFSETQ.